The 22 T cell receptor beta chains presented below share a single source sample, sequenced in a study of T cells after yellow fever vaccination. TCRdb reprocessed the 5' RACE reads via MiXCR and lists one record per CDR3 protein. The sample contains 250,000 to 400,000 distinct CDR3 sequences, over 4% of which appear only once. This sample comprised PBMCs, obtained 5 days after the yellow fever booster vaccination. These TCRs come from a man between 18 and 29 years old who received the YFV17D yellow fever vaccine.

This clonotype was seen a handful of times. J is TRBJ2-7 and V is TRBV20-1; D remains unclear. From germline, CDR1 is DFQATT and CDR2 SNEGSKA (reference sequence). CDR3 length: 15 amino acids. The germline V and J ends were trimmed by 1 base and 0 bases, with 13 bases remaining between them. CDR3 bases: TGCAGTGCTAGAGTTCCCACCAGCAGCTCCTACGAGCAGTACGTC. Residues: CSARVPTSSSYEQYV.

This clonotype has a count of ten or more. The rearrangement joins TRBV10-3 to TRBJ1-1; the match to TRBD1 covers 7 bases. The V and J ends lost 2 bases and 2 bases, in that order; junction bases with no gene match: 5. This CDR3 spans 15 amino acids. Germline CDR1 and CDR2: ENHRY and SYGVKD. The CDR3 sequence is CAISESRGGNTEAFF. DNA of the CDR3: TGTGCCATCAGTGAGAGCAGGGGGGGAAACACTGAAGCTTTCTTT.

V usage is TRBV5-6 and J usage is TRBJ1-1; D not certain. The CDR3 has 11 residues. The germline CDR1 and CDR2 sequences are SGHDT and YYEEEE. Trimming shortened V by 2 bases and J by 6 bases, and 5 bases separated the two germline ends. The CDR3 DNA reads as TGTGCCAGCAGCTTAGAGGCTGAAGCTTTCTTT. Translated: CASSLEAEAFF.

This clonotype showed up just a few times. The V and J genes are TRBV4-2 and TRBJ2-6; the match to TRBD1 covers 8 bases. Per germline, CDR1 LGHNA and CDR2 YNFKEQ. The CDR3 consists of 20 residues. J gave up 0 bases and V 4 bases, and 14 bases lay outside the gene matches. CDR3: CASSPLTAGQVTSGANVLTF. Written as DNA, the CDR3 is TGTGCCAGCAGCCCCCTAACCGCGGGACAGGTAACCTCTGGGGCCAACGTCCTGACTTTC.

Ten or more counts support this clonotype. The V and J genes are TRBV6-5 and TRBJ2-3; TRBD2 aligns across 12 bases. Germline V CDR1 and CDR2: MNHEY, SVGAGI. The CDR3 runs to 23 residues. With 0 bases clipped from V and 1 base from J, the junction kept 20 bases outside the gene matches. Here the CDR3 DNA reads TGTGCCAGCAGTTACTCCCCCCTAGCGGGGGGGCCAGGGGTAGAACGGCGCACAGATACGCAGTATTTT. It encodes CASSYSPLAGGPGVERRTDTQYF.

This clonotype occurred a few times. V gene TRBV20-1 combines with J gene TRBJ2-3, with D perhaps assigned TRBD1 or TRBD2 (5 bases each). There are 16 residues in the CDR3. V shed 3 bases and J shed 0 bases, with 16 bases lying between them. Germline-derived CDR1 and CDR2 are DFQATT and SNEGSKA (reference sequence). The DNA of the CDR3 is TGCAGTGCTAGCGGGTTCCTTGGGGGAAGCACAGATACGCAGTATTTT. Protein product: CSASGFLGGSTDTQYF.

The V and J genes are TRBV12-3 or TRBV12-4 and TRBJ2-1; no definite D call. The CDR3 contains 17 residues. V was shortened by 6 bases and J by 4 bases, with 22 bases between the two germline ends. The CDR3 region is CASRIFSSLPRYNEQFF. The CDR3 DNA follows: TGTGCCAGCAGAATTTTCTCGTCCCTTCCTAGGTACAATGAGCAGTTCTTC.

This clonotype was recorded many times. The CDR3 bases are TGCAGTGCTAGAGATTCAGGGAGGGGGGCCAACGTCCTGACTTTC. Protein product: CSARDSGRGANVLTF. The V gene is TRBV20-1, the J gene TRBJ2-6, with D possibly being TRBD2 (6 bases). The germline V gene has CDR1 DFQATT and CDR2 SNEGSKA (reference sequence). V dropped 0 bases and J dropped 4 bases, with 10 bases sitting between them. CDR3 length equals 15 residues.

In this sample, this clonotype turned up many times. This chain links TRBV5-1 with TRBJ2-4; D call uncertain. Looked up from germline, CDR1 is SGHRS and CDR2 is YFSETQ. The CDR3 is made up of 15 amino acids. V was pared by 3 bases and J by 0 bases, with 10 bases between. The CDR3 is CASSSPSEAKNIQYF. CDR3 nucleotide sequence: TGCGCCAGCAGCTCCCCGAGTGAAGCCAAAAACATTCAGTACTTC. The full variable domain, completed using reference TRBV5-1 and TRBJ2-4, is KAGVTQTPRYLIKTRGQQVTLSCSPISGHRSVSWYQQTPGQGLQFLFEYFSETQRNKGNFPGRFSGRQFSNSRSEMNVSTLELGDSALYLCASSSPSEAKNIQYFGAGTRLSVL.

The chain joins TRBV7-3 to TRBJ2-3; the D is unclear. V was clipped by 2 bases and J by 0 bases, with 6 bases between them. CDR1 and CDR2 from the germline V gene are SGHTA and FQGTGA. The CDR3 contains 14 residues. The CDR3 loop is CASSLSPSTDTQYF. Written as DNA, the CDR3 is TGTGCCAGCAGCTTATCACCTAGCACAGATACGCAGTATTTT.

The chain is built from TRBV9 and TRBJ2-3; 10 bases are shared with TRBD2. The CDR3 is 13 amino acids. Trimming at V came to 5 bases and at J to 4 bases, leaving 1 base not matched to a gene. Germline V gene lookup returns CDR1 SGDLS and CDR2 YYNGEE. The CDR3 DNA is TGTGCCAGCAGTAGCGGGGGGCCAGATACGCAGTATTTT. It specifies CASSSGGPDTQYF.

There are many counts of this clonotype. The rearrangement uses TRBV20-1 and TRBJ1-4; 7 bases match TRBD1. CDR1 and CDR2 (germline): DFQATT, SNEGSKA (reference sequence). This CDR3 has 12 residues. The trim removed 3 bases at V and 7 bases at J, leaving 2 bases unmatched. CDR3 sequence: CSASRQGEKLFF. The CDR3 DNA reads TGCAGTGCTAGCAGACAGGGTGAAAAACTGTTTTTT.

This clonotype was found a few times. This chain uses TRBV2 with TRBJ1-6; D call uncertain. Germline assignment: CDR1 SNHLY and CDR2 FYNNEI. V lost 4 bases and J lost 7, with 8 bases in between. The CDR3 sequence is 13 residues long. For the CDR3, the DNA is TGTGCCAGCAGTGTGTACGGGAATTCACCCCTCCACTTT. Its translation is CASSVYGNSPLHF.

The J gene is TRBJ2-5, the V gene TRBV15; 7 bases match TRBD2. V gave up 0 bases and J gave up 4 bases; unmatched junction bases: 8. The CDR3 is 16 residues long. Germline V gene lookup returns CDR1 LNHNV and CDR2 YYDKDF (reference sequence). The CDR3 DNA follows: TGTGCCACCAGCAGAGATAGGCAGCGGGGACTAGAGACCCAGTACTTC. This sequence encodes CATSRDRQRGLETQYF.

The chain recombines TRBV20-1 with TRBJ2-1; 14 positions match TRBD2. The CDR3 sequence is 14 residues long. V was pared by 5 bases and J by 10 bases, with 7 bases of the junction left unmatched. The germline V gene encodes CDR1 DFQATT and CDR2 SNEGSKA (reference sequence). DNA for the CDR3: TGCAGTGCTCCCGGACTAGCGGGGGGCAGCGAGCAGTTCTTC. Amino acids: CSAPGLAGGSEQFF.

This clonotype was counted ten times or more. CDR3 protein: CASSLGAGNIQYF. The CDR3 DNA is TGTGCCAGCAGCTTAGGGGCAGGAAACATTCAGTACTTC. V gene TRBV11-3 combines with J gene TRBJ2-4; D is unclear. The germline V and J ends were trimmed by 1 base and 6 bases, with 7 bases remaining between them. The CDR3 consists of 13 residues. Germline V gene data show CDR1 as SGHNT and CDR2 as YENEEA.

The V call is TRBV18, the J call TRBJ2-7; D not certain. Germline V gives CDR1 KGHSH, CDR2 LQKENI. Trimming took off 3 bases at V and 3 bases at J, with 6 bases between the two ends. There are 12 residues in the CDR3. The CDR3 protein is CASSPNGYEQYV. The DNA for the CDR3 is TGTGCCAGCTCACCGAACGGCTACGAGCAGTACGTC.

With regard to this clonotype: At one end the junction does not follow the germline gene, possibly because of a read error. This chain uses TRBV9 with TRBJ1-2; TRBD1 matches 9 bases. This CDR3 has 18 amino acids. In germline, CDR1 is SGDLS, CDR2 YYNGEE. The CDR3 here is CASSVEFWGTGPTYGYTF. Written as DNA, the CDR3 is TGTGCCAGCAGCGTAGAGTTTTGGGGGACAGGGCCAACCTATGGCTACACCTTT. The whole variable domain, filled in from reference TRBV9 and TRBJ1-2, reads DSGVTQTPKHLITATGQRVTLRCSPRSGDLSVYWYQQSLDQGLQFLIQYYNGEERAKGNILERFSAQQFPDLHSELNLSSLELGDSALYFCASSVEFWGTGPTYGYTFGSGTRLTVV.

This clonotype was counted many times. V and J are TRBV20-1 and TRBJ1-2; maybe TRBD1 (5 bases). The V and J ends lost 3 bases and 4 bases respectively, with 6 bases between them. The germline CDR1 and CDR2 sequences are DFQATT and SNEGSKA (reference sequence). The CDR3 is made up of 11 amino acids. CDR3 nucleotides: TGCAGTGCTAGCGACAGCTATGGCTACACCTTC. The encoded protein is CSASDSYGYTF.

This clonotype has just a few counts. The chain has TRBV5-1 and TRBJ2-1; D remains ambiguous. The germline V gene encodes CDR1 SGHRS and CDR2 YFSETQ. The CDR3 is 15 residues long. Deletions cut 1 base from V and 4 bases from J, with 12 bases between. CDR3 DNA sequence: TGCGCCAGCAGCTTGTTCCCCGGAGAGTACAATGAGCAGTTCTTC. Its translation: CASSLFPGEYNEQFF.

This clonotype was detected ten times or more. The rearrangement links TRBV7-2 to TRBJ1-2; possible D gene TRBD1, 6 bases. Germline CDR1 SGHTA, CDR2 FQGNSA. The CDR3 extends over 14 amino acids. V lost 5 bases to trimming and J lost 8 bases, with 18 bases between them. The CDR3 nucleotides are TGTGCCAGCAGCCTCAGGGGACCATCCCGAGGCTACACCTTC. It encodes CASSLRGPSRGYTF.

The table lists this clonotype with many counts. The CDR3 DNA sequence: TGCGCCAGCAGCTTGTACGGGACAGAGACCCAGTACTTC. Translated: CASSLYGTETQYF. The chain links TRBV5-1 to TRBJ2-5; the D gene could be TRBD1 or TRBD2 (5 bases each). CDR1 SGHRS and CDR2 YFSETQ come from the germline V gene. V was cut by 1 base and J by 4 bases, with 8 bases left in between. There are 13 residues in the CDR3.